Listed below are T cell receptor beta chains from one sample, sequenced in a study of blood T cell repertoires in COVID-19. Sequencing used immunoSEQ multiplex PCR; TCRdb keeps in-frame clones, though not all of them. The sample has roughly 330,000 clones; approximately 88% are singletons. The source material was peripheral blood. Receptors originate from a woman aged 45 to 65 with active or convalescent COVID-19. Each CDR3 is given with its conserved first and last residue. Each record gives: CDR3 DNA, CDR3 protein, clone size, V gene, J gene, D gene. The D gene is left open where the match is weak. Only some rows state a clone size, as once, few, many or a class for expanded clones.

CDR3 DNA: TGTGCCAGCAGCTTAGGCACAGGGTTGGACGACTACGAGCAGTACTTC
CDR3 protein: CASSLGTGLDDYEQYF
clone size: .
V gene: TRBV7-8
J gene: TRBJ2-7
D gene: .

CDR3 DNA: TGTGCTAGCAGCTTAGGGGGGAAGCGGGCCTGGGAGACCCAGTACTTC
CDR3 protein: CASSLGGKRAWETQYF
clone size: .
V gene: TRBV7-7
J gene: TRBJ2-5
D gene: .

CDR3 DNA: TGTGCCAGCAGCTTAAACAGGGTCCAGGGGGGAGAGACCCAGTACTTC
CDR3 protein: CASSLNRVQGGETQYF
clone size: .
V gene: TRBV7-3
J gene: TRBJ2-5
D gene: .

CDR3 DNA: TGTGCCAGCAGCCAACACGCCGGGACTAGCCAAAACATTCAGTACTTC
CDR3 protein: CASSQHAGTSQNIQYF
clone size: .
V gene: TRBV11-1
J gene: TRBJ2-4
D gene: TRBD2

CDR3 DNA: TGTGCCAGCAGCTCCCTTGTCAGGGGGGCTGAGTCTGAAGCTTTCTTT
CDR3 protein: CASSSLVRGAESEAFF
clone size: few
V gene: TRBV5-6
J gene: TRBJ1-1
D gene: TRBD1

CDR3 DNA: TGCGCCAGCAGTGTAGTAGCGGGAGGAGCCTACGAGCAGTACTTC
CDR3 protein: CASSVVAGGAYEQYF
clone size: .
V gene: TRBV10-2
J gene: TRBJ2-7
D gene: TRBD2

CDR3 DNA: TGTGCCAGCATCCGAGGGGAGACCCAGTACTTC
CDR3 protein: CASIRGETQYF
clone size: .
V gene: TRBV3-1/TRBV3-2
J gene: TRBJ2-5
D gene: .

CDR3 DNA: TGTGCCAGCAACTCTAGCGGGTGGAACCCGGGGGAGCAGTACTTC
CDR3 protein: CASNSSGWNPGEQYF
clone size: .
V gene: TRBV25-1
J gene: TRBJ2-7
D gene: TRBD2

CDR3 DNA: TGTGCCAGCTCACCTGAGTGGCAGGGGAACACCGGGGAGCTGTTTTTT
CDR3 protein: CASSPEWQGNTGELFF
clone size: .
V gene: TRBV18
J gene: TRBJ2-2
D gene: .

CDR3 DNA: TGCGCCAGCAGCTTGTATGGGCAGGGCGGTTTCGATGAGCAGTTCTTC
CDR3 protein: CASSLYGQGGFDEQFF
clone size: .
V gene: TRBV5-1
J gene: TRBJ2-1
D gene: .

CDR3 DNA: TGTGCCAGTAGTATTAGCGTGAGGCTAGCCCATTTGGGAGAGCAGTACTTC
CDR3 protein: CASSISVRLAHLGEQYF
clone size: few
V gene: TRBV19
J gene: TRBJ2-7
D gene: .

CDR3 DNA: TGTGCCAGCGGACTATTAGAGACCCAGTACTTC
CDR3 protein: CASGLLETQYF
clone size: .
V gene: TRBV6-5
J gene: TRBJ2-5
D gene: .

CDR3 DNA: TGCGCCAGCAGCCCCCGAACGGGGGTTAGCACAGATACGCAGTATTTT
CDR3 protein: CASSPRTGVSTDTQYF
clone size: .
V gene: TRBV4-1
J gene: TRBJ2-3
D gene: .

CDR3 DNA: TGTGCCAGCAGCTTAGATTCCAGGGCAGATCTTGGCTACACCTTC
CDR3 protein: CASSLDSRADLGYTF
clone size: .
V gene: TRBV7-2
J gene: TRBJ1-2
D gene: .

CDR3 DNA: TGTGCCAGCAGCCAACCCACAGGTAGCACAGATACGCAGTATTTT
CDR3 protein: CASSQPTGSTDTQYF
clone size: .
V gene: TRBV7-2
J gene: TRBJ2-3
D gene: .

CDR3 DNA: TGTGCCAGCAACACAGACAGGGAGGAGTTGTATGGCTACACCTTC
CDR3 protein: CASNTDREELYGYTF
clone size: .
V gene: TRBV6-5
J gene: TRBJ1-2
D gene: TRBD1

CDR3 DNA: TGTGCCAGCAGTTTCCGTTCCGGGACAGGGCCCCTCTTC
CDR3 protein: CASSFRSGTGPLF
clone size: .
V gene: TRBV27
J gene: TRBJ1-2
D gene: TRBD1

CDR3 DNA: TGTGCCGGGGCGACAGGGGGAACTTCACCCCTCCACTTT
CDR3 protein: CAGATGGTSPLHF
clone size: once
V gene: TRBV30
J gene: TRBJ1-6
D gene: TRBD1

CDR3 DNA: TGTGCCAGCAGCTTAGGACTCCTGAACACTGAAGCTTTCTTT
CDR3 protein: CASSLGLLNTEAFF
clone size: .
V gene: TRBV14
J gene: TRBJ1-1
D gene: .

CDR3 DNA: TGTGCCAGCAGCTTGAGGGGGACCAAAAACATTCAGTACTTC
CDR3 protein: CASSLRGTKNIQYF
clone size: .
V gene: TRBV11-2
J gene: TRBJ2-4
D gene: .

CDR3 DNA: TGTGCCAGCAGCTTCGGTCTAGCGGGCACAGATACGCAGTATTTT
CDR3 protein: CASSFGLAGTDTQYF
clone size: .
V gene: TRBV11-3
J gene: TRBJ2-3
D gene: TRBD2

CDR3 DNA: TGCGCCAGCAGCTTGGGGACAGATCCCTCTGGAAACACCATATATTTT
CDR3 protein: CASSLGTDPSGNTIYF
clone size: .
V gene: TRBV5-1
J gene: TRBJ1-3
D gene: .

CDR3 DNA: TGTGCCTGGATGCTAGCGGGGATTGAGCAGTTCTTC
CDR3 protein: CAWMLAGIEQFF
clone size: .
V gene: TRBV30
J gene: TRBJ2-1
D gene: TRBD2

CDR3 DNA: TGTGCCTGGATGAGGGCGGGAAGCTCCTACGAGCAGTACTTC
CDR3 protein: CAWMRAGSSYEQYF
clone size: .
V gene: TRBV30
J gene: TRBJ2-7
D gene: .

CDR3 DNA: TGTGCCAGCTTGCTAGCGGGGGCCTCGGAGACCCAGTACTTC
CDR3 protein: CASLLAGASETQYF
clone size: .
V gene: TRBV2
J gene: TRBJ2-5
D gene: TRBD2

CDR3 DNA: TGTGCCAGCAGTTTTTCCAAATGGCAAGACTCCTATAATTCACCCCTCCACTTT
CDR3 protein: CASSFSKWQDSYNSPLHF
clone size: .
V gene: TRBV28
J gene: TRBJ1-6
D gene: .

CDR3 DNA: TGTGCCTGGAGCGGGGGGGACAGACGCTCTGGAAACACCATATATTTT
CDR3 protein: CAWSGGDRRSGNTIYF
clone size: .
V gene: TRBV30
J gene: TRBJ1-3
D gene: TRBD1

CDR3 DNA: TGTGCCAGCAGCTTACAGGGGACAGATACGCAGTATTTT
CDR3 protein: CASSLQGTDTQYF
clone size: .
V gene: TRBV7-2
J gene: TRBJ2-3
D gene: .

CDR3 DNA: TGTGCCAGCAGCCGACAGATCGCGAACACTGAAGCTTTCTTT
CDR3 protein: CASSRQIANTEAFF
clone size: .
V gene: TRBV2
J gene: TRBJ1-1
D gene: .

CDR3 DNA: TGTGCCAGCAGCCCCAGGGTGTGGGACAGGGTAGATCCACCCCTCCACTTT
CDR3 protein: CASSPRVWDRVDPPLHF
clone size: .
V gene: TRBV7-8
J gene: TRBJ1-6
D gene: TRBD1

CDR3 DNA: TGTGCCAGCTCACCCCTTGGGTCAGCGGGGGGCAATGAGCAGTTCTTC
CDR3 protein: CASSPLGSAGGNEQFF
clone size: .
V gene: TRBV18
J gene: TRBJ2-1
D gene: TRBD2

CDR3 DNA: TGTGCCAGCGGGGCCCTCGGGACTAGCGGGTACCAAGAGACCCAGTACTTC
CDR3 protein: CASGALGTSGYQETQYF
clone size: .
V gene: TRBV5-4
J gene: TRBJ2-5
D gene: TRBD2

CDR3 DNA: TGTGCCAGCACGGGAGGGGCGACTTTCTTT
CDR3 protein: CASTGGATFF
clone size: .
V gene: TRBV28
J gene: TRBJ1-1
D gene: .

CDR3 DNA: TGCGCCAGCAGCCCCGTGGACACTTCACCTAGCACAGATACGCAGTATTTT
CDR3 protein: CASSPVDTSPSTDTQYF
clone size: .
V gene: TRBV4-1
J gene: TRBJ2-3
D gene: .

CDR3 DNA: TGTGCCTGGAGTGTATTGGGAACAGGGGGAGCTTTCTTT
CDR3 protein: CAWSVLGTGGAFF
clone size: .
V gene: TRBV30
J gene: TRBJ1-1
D gene: TRBD1

CDR3 DNA: TGTGCCAGCAGCTTGACAGGTTTGAACACTGAAGCTTTCTTT
CDR3 protein: CASSLTGLNTEAFF
clone size: .
V gene: TRBV6-2/TRBV6-3
J gene: TRBJ1-1
D gene: .

CDR3 DNA: TGCAGTGCCAGTTACATGAACACTGAAGCTTTCTTT
CDR3 protein: CSASYMNTEAFF
clone size: .
V gene: TRBV20-1
J gene: TRBJ1-1
D gene: .

CDR3 DNA: TGCGCCAGCTCACCCACGGCACTGAGGTCCTACGAGCAGTACTTC
CDR3 protein: CASSPTALRSYEQYF
clone size: .
V gene: TRBV5-1
J gene: TRBJ2-7
D gene: .

CDR3 DNA: TGTGCCAGCAGTTTTGGGGGGAGCACTGAAGCTTTCTTT
CDR3 protein: CASSFGGSTEAFF
clone size: .
V gene: TRBV28
J gene: TRBJ1-1
D gene: .

CDR3 DNA: TGCGCCAGCAGTTCGTCCGGGACAGGGGTTTACGAGCAGTACTTC
CDR3 protein: CASSSSGTGVYEQYF
clone size: once
V gene: TRBV5-1
J gene: TRBJ2-7
D gene: TRBD1

CDR3 DNA: TGTGCCAGCAGCGCAAGGGGAGGGTACTCTGGAAACACCATATATTTT
CDR3 protein: CASSARGGYSGNTIYF
clone size: .
V gene: TRBV7-6
J gene: TRBJ1-3
D gene: .

CDR3 DNA: TGTGCCAGCAGACCCAGACAGACTAGCAATCAGCCCCAGCATTTT
CDR3 protein: CASRPRQTSNQPQHF
clone size: .
V gene: TRBV2
J gene: TRBJ1-5
D gene: .

CDR3 DNA: TGTGCCACCAGCAGATCAGGACAGGGGGCTGATAACTATGGCTACACCTTC
CDR3 protein: CATSRSGQGADNYGYTF
clone size: .
V gene: TRBV15
J gene: TRBJ1-2
D gene: TRBD1

CDR3 DNA: TGTGCCAGCAGTCCAAAGGCTAGCGGGAGTGAGCAGTTCTTC
CDR3 protein: CASSPKASGSEQFF
clone size: .
V gene: TRBV2
J gene: TRBJ2-1
D gene: TRBD2

CDR3 DNA: TGTGCCAGCAGCCAAGAACGTATCGGCAGCCCGGAGGATGGCTACACCTTC
CDR3 protein: CASSQERIGSPEDGYTF
clone size: .
V gene: TRBV4-2
J gene: TRBJ1-2
D gene: .

CDR3 DNA: TGCAGCGCGGGACAGGATCTTACCGGGGAGCTGTTTTTT
CDR3 protein: CSAGQDLTGELFF
clone size: few
V gene: TRBV29-1
J gene: TRBJ2-2
D gene: TRBD1

CDR3 DNA: TGTGCCAGCAGCTTAGAGGGCTCCGTCTCTGGAAACACCATATATTTT
CDR3 protein: CASSLEGSVSGNTIYF
clone size: .
V gene: TRBV11-2
J gene: TRBJ1-3
D gene: .

CDR3 DNA: TGTGCCAGCAGCCCCCCCGGGACTACGCTCAATGAGCAGTTCTTC
CDR3 protein: CASSPPGTTLNEQFF
clone size: .
V gene: TRBV9
J gene: TRBJ2-1
D gene: TRBD2

CDR3 DNA: TGTGCCAGCAGCTTAGGGGGGCAGGACACTGAAGCTTTCTTT
CDR3 protein: CASSLGGQDTEAFF
clone size: .
V gene: TRBV11-3
J gene: TRBJ1-1
D gene: .

CDR3 DNA: TGCGCCAGCAGCTACCCGGGGCGGGACTCCACAGATACGCAGTATTTT
CDR3 protein: CASSYPGRDSTDTQYF
clone size: .
V gene: TRBV4-1
J gene: TRBJ2-3
D gene: .

CDR3 DNA: TGTGCCAGCAGCTTAGATCCAGGGGGTGGAGGCTACACCTTC
CDR3 protein: CASSLDPGGGGYTF
clone size: .
V gene: TRBV7-3
J gene: TRBJ1-2
D gene: TRBD1

CDR3 DNA: TGTGCCAGCACCGGGGGGGACAGGGGGCTTCTCTTC
CDR3 protein: CASTGGDRGLLF
clone size: .
V gene: TRBV5-4
J gene: TRBJ2-1
D gene: TRBD1

CDR3 DNA: TGTGCCAGCAGTTACGCCCCCTTGGTCGGGGGGCTCAACACTGAAGCTTTCTTT
CDR3 protein: CASSYAPLVGGLNTEAFF
clone size: .
V gene: TRBV6-2/TRBV6-3
J gene: TRBJ1-1
D gene: .

CDR3 DNA: TGTGCCAGTAATAACAGGGACACTTTTAGCAATCAGCCCCAGCATTTT
CDR3 protein: CASNNRDTFSNQPQHF
clone size: .
V gene: TRBV19
J gene: TRBJ1-5
D gene: .

CDR3 DNA: TGTGCCAGCAGCAAACCGGGACTAGCGGGGGGGCTAAATGAGCAGTTCTTC
CDR3 protein: CASSKPGLAGGLNEQFF
clone size: .
V gene: TRBV7-9
J gene: TRBJ2-1
D gene: TRBD2

CDR3 DNA: TGTGCCAGCAGTTACACGAGTAATCAGCCCCAGCATTTT
CDR3 protein: CASSYTSNQPQHF
clone size: .
V gene: TRBV6-2/TRBV6-3
J gene: TRBJ1-5
D gene: .

CDR3 DNA: TGTGCCAGCAGTGAAGCAGGGGGACTAGCTATCTACGAGCAGTACTTC
CDR3 protein: CASSEAGGLAIYEQYF
clone size: .
V gene: TRBV2
J gene: TRBJ2-7
D gene: TRBD2

CDR3 DNA: TGTGCCTGGGGGTATGGGGGGGGAGAAGCTTTCTTT
CDR3 protein: CAWGYGGGEAFF
clone size: .
V gene: TRBV30
J gene: TRBJ1-1
D gene: .

CDR3 DNA: TGTGCCAGCAGTTTGTCGGGGGGGCGAAGCGAGCAGTACTTC
CDR3 protein: CASSLSGGRSEQYF
clone size: .
V gene: TRBV27
J gene: TRBJ2-7
D gene: TRBD2

CDR3 DNA: TGTGCCAGCAGCCAACTAGCGAGACTATACAATGAGCAGTTCTTC
CDR3 protein: CASSQLARLYNEQFF
clone size: .
V gene: TRBV3-1/TRBV3-2
J gene: TRBJ2-1
D gene: .